This TCR beta chain was found in a study of graft-versus-host responses after intestinal transplantation. Across the study: Recipients were all induced with anti-thymocyte globulin, then given tacrolimus and steroids for approximately 3 years.

This clone occurred a few times. Data came from immunoSEQ multiplex PCR; TCRdb stores just in-frame clones and leaves some out. The table has about 14,000 clones, about 27% seen once. Around 200,000 CFSE-labeled responder cells were plated with around 200,000 irradiated, violet-dye-labeled stimulator cells. The responders that had proliferated, CFSE-low CD3+CD4+ and CD3+CD8+ cells, were sorted after the reaction. The origin of this receptor is a human patient who received an intestinal transplant. Sequenced here: alloreactive CD4+ T cells from a mixed lymphocyte reaction culture, sampled before intestinal transplant. Subset: CFSE-low proliferating T cells sorted from roughly 6-day pre-transplant mixed lymphocyte reaction (GvH or HvG direction).

CDR3 DNA sequence: TGCGCCAGCAGCTTTTTAGAGCCTCCCCCCCACTACGAGCAGTACTTC. Encoded protein: CASSFLEPPPHYEQYF. The rearrangement links TRBV5-1 to TRBJ2-7; D remains unclear. V lost 2 bases to trimming and J lost 3 bases, with 18 bases between them. Per germline, CDR1 SGHRS and CDR2 YFSETQ. This CDR3 comprises 16 residues.